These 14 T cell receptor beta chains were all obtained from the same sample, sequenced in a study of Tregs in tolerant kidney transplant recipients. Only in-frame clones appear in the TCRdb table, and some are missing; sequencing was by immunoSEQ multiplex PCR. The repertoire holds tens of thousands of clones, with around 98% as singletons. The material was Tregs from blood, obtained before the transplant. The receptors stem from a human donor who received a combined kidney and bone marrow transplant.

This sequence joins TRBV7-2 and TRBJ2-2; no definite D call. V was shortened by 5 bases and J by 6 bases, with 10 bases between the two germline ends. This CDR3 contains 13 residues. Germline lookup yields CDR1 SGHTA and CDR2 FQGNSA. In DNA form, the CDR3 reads TGTGCCAGCAGCCCCCAGTACGCCGGGGAGCTGTTTTTT. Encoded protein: CASSPQYAGELFF.

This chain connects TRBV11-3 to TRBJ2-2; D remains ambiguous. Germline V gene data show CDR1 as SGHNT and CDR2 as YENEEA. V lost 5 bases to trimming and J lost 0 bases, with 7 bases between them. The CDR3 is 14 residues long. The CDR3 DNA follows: TGTGCCAGCAGCCACGGTCCGAACACCGGGGAGCTGTTTTTT. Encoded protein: CASSHGPNTGELFF.

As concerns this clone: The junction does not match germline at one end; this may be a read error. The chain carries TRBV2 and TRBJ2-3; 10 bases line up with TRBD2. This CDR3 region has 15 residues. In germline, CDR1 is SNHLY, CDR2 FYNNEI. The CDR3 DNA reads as TGTGCCAGCAGCGAAGCCCTAGCGGGAGAAGATACGCAGTATTTT. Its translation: CASSEALAGEDTQYF.

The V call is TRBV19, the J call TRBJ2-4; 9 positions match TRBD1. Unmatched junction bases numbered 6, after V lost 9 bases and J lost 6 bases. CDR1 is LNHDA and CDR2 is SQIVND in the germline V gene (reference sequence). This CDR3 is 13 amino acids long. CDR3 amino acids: CASRMTGGNIQYF. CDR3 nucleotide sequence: TGTGCCAGCAGAATGACAGGGGGAAACATTCAGTACTTC.

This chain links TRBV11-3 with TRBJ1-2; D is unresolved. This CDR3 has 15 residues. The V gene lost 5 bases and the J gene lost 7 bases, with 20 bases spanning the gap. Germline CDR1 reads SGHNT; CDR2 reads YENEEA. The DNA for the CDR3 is TGTGCCAGCAGCCCCCGTATCGGGGTGGGAGCTGGCTACACCTTC. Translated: CASSPRIGVGAGYTF.

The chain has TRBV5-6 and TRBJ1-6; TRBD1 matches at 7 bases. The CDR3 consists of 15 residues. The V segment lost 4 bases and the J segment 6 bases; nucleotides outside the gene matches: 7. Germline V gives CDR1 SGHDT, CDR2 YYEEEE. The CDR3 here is CASSLYGTVNSPLHF. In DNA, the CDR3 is TGTGCCAGCAGCCTTTACGGGACAGTTAATTCACCCCTCCACTTT. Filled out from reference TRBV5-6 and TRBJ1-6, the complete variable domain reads DAGVTQSPTHLIKTRGQQVTLRCSPKSGHDTVSWYQQALGQGPQFIFQYYEEEERQRGNFPDRFSGHQFPNYSSELNVNALLLGDSALYLCASSLYGTVNSPLHFGNGTRLTVT.

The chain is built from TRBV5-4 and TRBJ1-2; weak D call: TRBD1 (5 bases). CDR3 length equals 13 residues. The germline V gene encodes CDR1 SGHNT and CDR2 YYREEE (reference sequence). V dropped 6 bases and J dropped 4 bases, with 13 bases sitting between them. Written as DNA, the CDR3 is TGTGCCAGCACGGGCAGGGTGGCCTATGGCTACACCTTC. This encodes CASTGRVAYGYTF.

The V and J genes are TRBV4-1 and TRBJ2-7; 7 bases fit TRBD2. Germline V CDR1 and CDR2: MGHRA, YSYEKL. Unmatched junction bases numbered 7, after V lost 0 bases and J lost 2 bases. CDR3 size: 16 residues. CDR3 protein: CASSQERTRPTYEQYF. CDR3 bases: TGCGCCAGCAGCCAAGAGCGGACTAGACCGACCTACGAGCAGTACTTC.

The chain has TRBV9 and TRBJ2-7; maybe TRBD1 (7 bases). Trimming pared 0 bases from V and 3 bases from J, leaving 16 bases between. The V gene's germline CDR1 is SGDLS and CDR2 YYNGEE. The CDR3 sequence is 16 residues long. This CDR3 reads CASSVGGAGGFYEQYF. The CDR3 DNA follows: TGTGCCAGCAGCGTAGGGGGGGCAGGGGGGTTCTACGAGCAGTACTTC.

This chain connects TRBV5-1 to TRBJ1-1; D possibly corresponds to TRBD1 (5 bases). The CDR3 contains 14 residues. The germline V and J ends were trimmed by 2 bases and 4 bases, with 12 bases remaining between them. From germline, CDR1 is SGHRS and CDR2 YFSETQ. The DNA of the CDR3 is TGCGCCAGCAGCTTTAACGGGCAGGGCACTGAAGCTTTCTTT. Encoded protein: CASSFNGQGTEAFF.

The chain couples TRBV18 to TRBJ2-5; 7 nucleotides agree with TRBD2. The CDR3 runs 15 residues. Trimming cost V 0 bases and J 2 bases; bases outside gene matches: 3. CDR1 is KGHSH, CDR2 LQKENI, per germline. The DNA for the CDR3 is TGTGCCAGCTCACCACCGACTAGCCTTCAAGAGACCCAGTACTTC. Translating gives CASSPPTSLQETQYF.

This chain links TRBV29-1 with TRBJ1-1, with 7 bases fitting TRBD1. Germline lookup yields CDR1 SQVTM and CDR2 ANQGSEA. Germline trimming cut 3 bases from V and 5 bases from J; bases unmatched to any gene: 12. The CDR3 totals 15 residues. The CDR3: CSVDRPRQGGTEAFF. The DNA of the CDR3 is TGCAGCGTTGACCGCCCTAGACAGGGAGGAACTGAAGCTTTCTTT.

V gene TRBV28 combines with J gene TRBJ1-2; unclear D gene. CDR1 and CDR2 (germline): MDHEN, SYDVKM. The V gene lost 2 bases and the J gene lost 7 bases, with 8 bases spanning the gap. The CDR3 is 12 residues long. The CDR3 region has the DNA TGTGCCAGCAGTTTAGTCTTGGCTGGCTACACCTTC. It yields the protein CASSLVLAGYTF.

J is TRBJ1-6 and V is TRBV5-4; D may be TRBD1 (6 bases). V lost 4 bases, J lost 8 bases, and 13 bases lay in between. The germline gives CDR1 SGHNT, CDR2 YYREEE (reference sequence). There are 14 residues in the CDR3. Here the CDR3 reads CASSLGQLHSPLHF. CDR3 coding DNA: TGTGCCAGCAGCCTAGGACAGCTTCATTCACCCCTCCACTTT. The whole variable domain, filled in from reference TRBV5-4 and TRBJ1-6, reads ETGVTQSPTHLIKTRGQQVTLRCSSQSGHNTVSWYQQALGQGPQFIFQYYREEENGRGNFPPRFSGLQFPNYSSELNVNALELDDSALYLCASSLGQLHSPLHFGNGTRLTVT.